A single sample is the source of the 19 T cell receptor beta chains below, sequenced in a study of patients and donors after allogeneic stem cell transplantation. From the RT-PCR reads, TCRdb called clonotypes with MiXCR, one entry per CDR3 protein. Of approximately 27,000 distinct CDR3 sequences detected, more than 8% appear once; the ten largest clones hold about half. Sequencing was done on a sample of blood, either unsorted or a sorted T cell fraction (not recorded which). These TCRs come from a human donor who was either an allogeneic HSCT recipient or a stem cell or donor lymphocyte infusion donor (not recorded which). It is not recorded whose cells these are; they may come from a transplant donor.

The chain links TRBV27 to TRBJ2-5; D perhaps matches TRBD2 (5 bases). This CDR3 spans 14 amino acids. The V gene lost 1 base and the J gene lost 2 bases, with 8 bases spanning the gap. CDR1 is MNHEY and CDR2 is SMNVEV in the germline V gene (reference sequence). CDR3 loop: CASSLFGGQETQYF. CDR3 DNA: TGTGCCAGCAGTTTATTTGGCGGGCAAGAGACCCAGTACTTC.

This clonotype showed up many times. The rearrangement links TRBV20-1 to TRBJ2-7; possibly TRBD1 or TRBD2 for D (5 bases each). Per the germline V gene, CDR1 is DFQATT and CDR2 is SNEGSKA (reference sequence). The CDR3 length is 12 residues. CDR3 sequence: CSLPSRGWGQYF. DNA of the CDR3: TGCAGCCTCCCCTCGAGGGGTTGGGGGCAGTACTTC.

The CDR3 loop is CSAVRPLPEGTDTQYF. The DNA of the CDR3 is TGCAGTGCGGTTCGGCCCTTACCAGAAGGAACAGATACGCAGTATTTT. This rearrangement joins TRBV20-1 to TRBJ2-3, with D hard to call. CDR3 length equals 16 residues. The germline CDR1 and CDR2 sequences are DFQATT and SNEGSKA (reference sequence). V lost 6 bases and J lost 3, with 22 bases in between.

V gene TRBV7-9 combines with J gene TRBJ2-1; D gene unclear. Germline CDR1 SEHNR, CDR2 FQNEAQ (reference sequence). V gave up 5 bases and J gave up 0 bases, with 14 bases separating them. This CDR3 region has 16 residues. This CDR3 is CASSRTRGSSYNEQFF. CDR3 DNA: TGTGCCAGCAGCCGAACGCGCGGTAGCTCCTACAATGAGCAGTTCTTC.

In this sample, this clonotype turned up many times. This chain connects TRBV7-9 to TRBJ2-7; a possible D gene is TRBD2 (6 bases). CDR1 and CDR2 (germline): SEHNR, FQNEAQ (reference sequence). Trimming pared 4 bases from V and 6 bases from J, leaving 13 bases between. CDR3 size: 13 residues. DNA for the CDR3: TGTGCCAGCAGCTCTTGGAGGGATGTCGAGCAGTACTTC. Protein sequence: CASSSWRDVEQYF.

This clonotype showed up many times. The V call is TRBV7-9, the J call TRBJ2-7; a weak D match, TRBD2 (6 bases). CDR3 length: 14 amino acids. Germline CDR1 is SEHNR and CDR2 is FQNEAQ (reference sequence). V shed 6 bases and J shed 2 bases, with 14 bases lying between them. This CDR3 is CASRALAETYEQYF. The CDR3 DNA follows: TGTGCCAGCAGGGCACTAGCAGAGACCTACGAGCAGTACTTC.

This clonotype was seen many times. V and J are TRBV7-9 and TRBJ2-2; D might be TRBD1 (6 bases). Between the trimmed V and J ends, which lost 5 bases and 1 base, there was a span of 11 bases. The CDR3 contains 15 residues. Germline values: CDR1 SEHNR, CDR2 FQNEAQ (reference sequence). The CDR3 loop is CASSRDTLNTGELFF. In DNA form, the CDR3 reads TGTGCCAGCAGCCGGGACACACTGAACACCGGGGAGCTGTTTTTT.

This clonotype appeared a single time. The chain combines TRBV4-1 with TRBJ1-4, with D possibly being TRBD1 (5 bases). CDR1 is MGHRA and CDR2 is YSYEKL in the germline V gene. This CDR3 contains 16 residues. The V end lost 3 bases, the J end lost 7 bases, and 18 bases lay between the germline ends. In DNA, the CDR3 is TGCGCCAGCAGCCACCTCCAGAAGGGGCCCAGTGAAAAACTGTTTTTT. Translated: CASSHLQKGPSEKLFF.

This clonotype appeared a few times. The chain combines TRBV9 with TRBJ2-7; D gene uncertain. Trimming stripped 4 bases from V and 0 bases from J, with 11 bases between. Looked up from germline, CDR1 is SGDLS and CDR2 is YYNGEE. This CDR3 has 14 amino acids. CDR3 in DNA: TGTGCCAGCAGCCCAACACCGAGCTCCTACGAGCAGTACTTC. It is translated as CASSPTPSSYEQYF. Full variable domain (remainder filled in from reference TRBV9 and TRBJ2-7): DSGVTQTPKHLITATGQRVTLRCSPRSGDLSVYWYQQSLDQGLQFLIQYYNGEERAKGNILERFSAQQFPDLHSELNLSSLELGDSALYFCASSPTPSSYEQYFGPGTRLTVT.

In this sample, this clonotype turned up many times. The chain carries TRBV6-6 and TRBJ1-2; D not resolved. CDR1 is MNHNY, CDR2 SVGAGI, per germline (reference sequence). The length of the CDR3 is 11 residues. V was shortened by 6 bases and J by 7 bases, with 9 bases between the two germline ends. The CDR3 sequence is CASRTGFGYTF. In nucleotides, the CDR3 is TGTGCCAGCAGGACCGGATTTGGCTACACCTTC.

The rearrangement joins TRBV9 to TRBJ1-1; 7 positions agree with TRBD1. Looked up from germline, CDR1 is SGDLS and CDR2 is YYNGEE. CDR3 size: 15 residues. V lost 4 bases, J lost 5 bases, and 11 bases stayed unmatched. In nucleotides, the CDR3 is TGTGCCAGCAGCCCACAAGGGGGCGCGAGAACTGAAGCTTTCTTT. It translates to CASSPQGGARTEAFF.

This clonotype was detected only a few times. This chain uses TRBV18 with TRBJ1-2; TRBD1 might be the D (5 bases). Trimming removed 4 bases from V and 5 bases from J, with 14 bases in between. CDR1 is KGHSH and CDR2 is LQKENI in the germline V gene. CDR3 length equals 14 residues. This chain's CDR3 is CASSRGFEGYGYTF. The DNA for the CDR3 is TGTGCCAGCTCACGTGGCTTCGAGGGGTATGGCTACACCTTC.

This clonotype was observed many times. This chain uses TRBV15 with TRBJ2-7; D not resolved. The V end lost 0 bases, the J end lost 4 bases, and 7 bases lay between the germline ends. This CDR3 is built from 13 residues. Germline V lookup: CDR1 LNHNV, CDR2 YYDKDF (reference sequence). The CDR3 region is CATSRDVNYEQYF. The DNA of the CDR3 is TGTGCCACCAGCAGAGATGTGAATTACGAGCAGTACTTC.

This clonotype has ten or more counts. This chain connects TRBV4-1 to TRBJ1-5; 11 positions match TRBD1. From germline, CDR1 is MGHRA and CDR2 YSYEKL. The CDR3 is 16 amino acids. J was trimmed by 6 bases and V by 0 bases; bases with no gene match: 4. The CDR3 loop is CASSQEGTGGVQPQHF. The CDR3 DNA follows: TGCGCCAGCAGCCAAGAGGGGACAGGGGGGGTTCAGCCCCAGCATTTT.

The chain couples TRBV18 to TRBJ2-3; D is unresolved. Looked up from germline, CDR1 is KGHSH and CDR2 is LQKENI. The CDR3 length is 17 residues. Trimming removed 1 base at V and 0 bases at J, with 14 bases between. Here the CDR3 reads CASSPRTGIGSTDTQYF. The CDR3 region has the DNA TGTGCCAGCTCACCACGGACGGGTATAGGCAGCACAGATACGCAGTATTTT.

This clonotype was observed many times. The DNA for the CDR3 is TGTGCCATCAGTGAGGGGGTTCGCGTCTATGGCTACACCTTC. It encodes CAISEGVRVYGYTF. V gene TRBV10-3 combines with J gene TRBJ1-2; D is undetermined. The CDR3 length is 14 residues. Germline values: CDR1 ENHRY, CDR2 SYGVKD. The V and J ends lost 2 bases and 4 bases respectively, with 11 bases between them.

This sequence joins TRBV5-1 and TRBJ2-5; D is possibly TRBD1 (6 bases). This CDR3 is built from 14 residues. The ends were cut back, 0 bases at V and 3 bases at J, with 9 bases in the middle. Germline V lookup: CDR1 SGHRS, CDR2 YFSETQ. Here the CDR3 DNA reads TGCGCCAGCAGCTTGGGACCAGGGGAAGAGACCCAGTACTTC. Translating it yields CASSLGPGEETQYF.

A few counts support this clonotype. The chain carries TRBV7-9 and TRBJ1-2, with 9 bases matching TRBD1. The V gene end was trimmed by 5 bases and the J gene end by 2 bases; junction bases not matched to a gene: 9. The CDR3 is made up of 16 amino acids. Germline V lookup: CDR1 SEHNR, CDR2 FQNEAQ (reference sequence). The chain's CDR3 is CASSEIEGQGNYGYTF. The CDR3 coding sequence is TGTGCCAGCAGCGAAATCGAAGGACAGGGGAACTATGGCTACACCTTC.

Comments on this clonotype: A read error may be the cause here, since a much bigger clone is one base away. The V gene is TRBV5-1, the J gene TRBJ2-2; TRBD1 agrees at 7 bases. CDR3 size: 14 residues. Looked up from germline, CDR1 is SGHRS and CDR2 is YFSETQ. The CDR3 sequence: CDSSETGYGGELFF. The CDR3 bases are TGCGACAGCAGCGAGACAGGGTATGGCGGGGAGCTGTTTTTT.